This T cell receptor beta chain was found in a study of cytomegalovirus exposure and HLA in healthy donors. Study-level results: It was reported that TCR beta sequences correctly inferred the HLA-A and HLA-B alleles for most subjects. An ancestry cluster, one associated with Asian ancestry, reportedly showed fewer N-insertions than the approximately 650-donor mean in a later analysis. One variant, a missense change in DCLRE1C, was linked in a later analysis to TCR beta V- and J-gene trimming.

With 60 Vbeta and 13 Jbeta primers, the PCR was carried out. The assay was immunoSEQ multiplex PCR, and TCRdb's table has in-frame clones only and misses some. The sample carries roughly 150,000 clones, roughly a tenth recorded once. This clone showed up just a few times. Its antigen is unknown. This CDR3 is 14 amino acids long. CDR1 and CDR2 from the germline V gene are MDHEN and SYDVKM. V lost 8 bases, J lost 1 base, and 4 bases stayed unmatched. This chain joins TRBV28 and TRBJ2-3, with TRBD2 matching 9 bases. The sequenced sample consisted of PBMCs. The sequence was collected from a male donor in good health and CMV-seronegative. The CDR3 here is CASGIAGGTDTQYF. The CDR3, as DNA: TGTGCCAGCGGGATAGCGGGGGGCACAGATACGCAGTATTTT.